The TCR beta chain under discussion was sequenced for a study of Ad26.COV2.S vaccination and SARS-CoV-2 variants. General observations from the study: Whether participants received vaccine or placebo, their non-spike TCR breadth was similar. A substantial breadth of spike-specific CD8+ and CD4+ T cell responses after vaccination has been reported.

Profiling relied on immunoSEQ multiplex PCR, and the TCRdb table lists in-frame clones only, not all of them. Of a few hundred thousand clones listed, more than 75% were seen once; the top ten hold around 3%. For this clone: Antigen specificity is unknown.

The V end lost 3 bases, the J end lost 2 bases, and 11 bases lay between the germline ends. CDR1 is LNHDA and CDR2 is SQIVND in the germline V gene (reference sequence). This CDR3 comprises 14 residues. Treatment: roughly 18 received Ad26.COV2.S at low or high dose, single or two shots; roughly five received placebo; per-sample allocation not given. Samples came from day 63 after the first vaccine or placebo injection. The vaccine delivered Wuhan-strain SARS-CoV-2 spike through an Ad26 vector. The clonotype comes from a person between 18 and 65 years old who received the Ad26.COV2.S COVID-19 vaccine or a placebo. Sequencing used peripheral blood, obtained in a trial of Ad26.COV2.S vaccine versus placebo. This chain links TRBV19 with TRBJ2-7; tentative D call: TRBD1 (6 bases). CDR3 bases: TGTGCCAGTAGTATTGATCAGGGGACCTACGAGCAGTACTTC. It translates to CASSIDQGTYEQYF.